This T cell receptor (beta chain) was documented in a study of control samples from healthy donors and cancer patients. V lost 1 base, J lost 5 bases, and 6 bases lay in between. Germline V gives CDR1 SGHNT, CDR2 YENEEA. The CDR3 contains 14 residues. The data were produced by immunoSEQ multiplex PCR, yet TCRdb's version contains in-frame clones alone and is incomplete. Counted here are about 120,000 clones, roughly nine tenths occurring once; the ten biggest clones make up 40%. The V call is TRBV11-3, the J call TRBJ1-6; a possible D gene is TRBD1 (5 bases). Sequencing used blood. The clonotype was recovered from a middle-aged man in good health. The CDR3 reads CASSLGGNNSPLHF. The CDR3 DNA follows: TGTGCCAGCAGCTTAGGGGGGAATAATTCACCCCTCCACTTT.